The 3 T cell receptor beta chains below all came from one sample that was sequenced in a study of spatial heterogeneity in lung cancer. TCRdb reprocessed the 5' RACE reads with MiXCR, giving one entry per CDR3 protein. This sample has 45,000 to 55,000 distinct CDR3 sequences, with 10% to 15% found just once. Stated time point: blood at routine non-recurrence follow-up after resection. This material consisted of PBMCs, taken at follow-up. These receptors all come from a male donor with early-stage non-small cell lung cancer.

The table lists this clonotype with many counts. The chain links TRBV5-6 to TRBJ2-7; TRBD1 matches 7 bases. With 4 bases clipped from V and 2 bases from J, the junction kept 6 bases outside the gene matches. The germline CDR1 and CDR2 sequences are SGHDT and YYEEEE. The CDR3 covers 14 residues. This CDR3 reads CASSRVGQAYEQYF. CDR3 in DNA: TGTGCCAGCAGCAGAGTCGGACAGGCCTACGAGCAGTACTTC.

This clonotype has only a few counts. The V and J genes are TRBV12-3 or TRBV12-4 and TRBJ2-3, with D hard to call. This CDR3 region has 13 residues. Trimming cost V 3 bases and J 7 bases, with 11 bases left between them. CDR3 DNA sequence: TGTGCCAGCAGTTTTGCCCCGGGTAATACGCAGTATTTT. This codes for CASSFAPGNTQYF.

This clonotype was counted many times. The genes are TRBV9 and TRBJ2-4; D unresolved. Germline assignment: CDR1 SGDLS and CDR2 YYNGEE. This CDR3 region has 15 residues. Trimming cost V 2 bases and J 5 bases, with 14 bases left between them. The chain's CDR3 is CASSVGSPRENIQYF. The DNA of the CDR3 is TGTGCCAGCAGCGTTGGGTCCCCGCGAGAAAACATTCAGTACTTC.